These T cell receptor beta chains were read from a single sample in a study of blood T cell repertoires in COVID-19. Measured with immunoSEQ multiplex PCR; TCRdb has only the in-frame clones, and not every one. Among hundreds of thousands of clones, approximately 83% were seen once, and the ten largest hold 2% to 2.5%. The sequenced sample was peripheral blood. Source of these receptors: a woman in her twenties or thirties who had recovered from COVID-19. The CDR3 runs from the conserved cysteine through the conserved F or W. D genes are given only for firm matches. A clone size is listed for some rows: how often the clone was seen (once, few, many), or a class if it is expanded.

j_call v_call clone_size d_call cdr3_aa cdr3_nt
TRBJ2-2 TRBV5-4 few NA CASSLEAGGTGELFF TGTGCCAGCAGCTTGGAGGCAGGGGGGACCGGGGAGCTGTTTTTT
TRBJ1-4 TRBV5-1 NA NA CASSSSLTRGEKLFF TGCGCCAGCAGCTCGAGCTTAACTCGAGGTGAAAAACTGTTTTTT
TRBJ1-6 TRBV5-1 NA NA CASSPGVVRGNSPLHF TGCGCCAGCAGCCCCGGCGTCGTCAGGGGTAATTCACCCCTCCACTTT
TRBJ2-6 TRBV7-9 NA NA CASSLDAGPGANVLTF TGTGCCAGCAGCTTAGACGCGGGGCCTGGGGCCAACGTCCTGACTTTC
TRBJ1-1 TRBV3-1/TRBV3-2 NA NA CASSVGPLGGANTEAFF TGTGCCAGCAGCGTTGGGCCTCTCGGCGGGGCAAACACTGAAGCTTTCTTT
TRBJ2-6 TRBV6-2/TRBV6-3 NA NA CASSSSGANVLTF TGTGCCAGCAGTTCATCTGGGGCCAACGTCCTGACTTTC
TRBJ1-2 TRBV13 NA TRBD1 CASSQESRGRFYGYTF TGTGCCAGCAGCCAGGAATCCAGGGGGCGCTTCTATGGCTACACCTTC
TRBJ1-5 TRBV12-3/TRBV12-4 few TRBD1 CASSSGGPQPQHF TGTGCCAGCAGTTCAGGGGGTCCGCAGCCCCAGCATTTT
TRBJ1-3 TRBV4-1 NA NA CASSQDSGGGNTIYF TGCGCCAGCAGCCAAGACTCGGGTGGCGGAAACACCATATATTTT
TRBJ1-5 TRBV7-8 NA TRBD1 CASSLVSRDRAAGSNQPQHF TGTGCCAGCAGCTTAGTTTCTCGGGACAGGGCGGCTGGTAGCAATCAGCCCCAGCATTTT
TRBJ2-3 TRBV11-3 NA NA CASSLGRGADTQYF TGTGCCAGCAGCTTAGGCAGGGGGGCAGATACGCAGTATTTT
TRBJ1-1 TRBV19 NA NA CASSIYTEAFF TGTGCCAGTAGTATTTATACTGAAGCTTTCTTT
TRBJ1-1 TRBV19 NA TRBD1 CASSIGYRGSAEAFF TGTGCCAGTAGTATAGGCTACAGGGGATCCGCTGAAGCTTTCTTT
TRBJ1-4 TRBV6-5 NA NA CASSYTLRSTNEKLFF TGTGCCAGCAGTTATACGCTCCGGTCAACTAATGAAAAACTGTTTTTT
TRBJ2-2 TRBV5-1 NA NA CASSFGDNTGELFF TGCGCCAGCAGCTTCGGAGATAACACCGGGGAGCTGTTTTTT
TRBJ1-1 TRBV19 NA NA CASRPGRVTEAFF TGTGCCAGTAGACCAGGGCGTGTGACTGAAGCTTTCTTT
TRBJ1-1 TRBV11-2 NA NA CASSLEANTEAFF TGTGCCAGCAGCTTAGAAGCGAACACTGAAGCTTTCTTT
TRBJ2-4 TRBV7-9 once TRBD1 CASSFTRDRGMYIQYF TGTGCCAGCAGCTTTACTAGAGACAGGGGCATGTACATTCAGTACTTC
TRBJ2-7 TRBV19 NA NA CASSTTGASGYEQYF TGTGCCAGTAGTACTACAGGTGCTTCGGGCTACGAGCAGTACTTC
TRBJ2-1 TRBV5-4 NA TRBD1 CASSGDRVVNEQFF TGTGCCAGCAGCGGGGACAGGGTCGTCAATGAGCAGTTCTTC
TRBJ1-6 TRBV2 NA NA CASSTAGQAGSPLHF TGTGCCAGCAGTACAGCCGGTCAGGCGGGTTCACCCCTCCACTTT
TRBJ1-2 TRBV6-5 few TRBD1 CASREAGTGSYTF TGTGCCAGCAGAGAGGCCGGGACAGGAAGCTACACCTTC
TRBJ2-1 TRBV18 NA NA CASSRSNRDNEQFF TGTGCCAGCTCACGATCCAACAGGGATAATGAGCAGTTCTTC
TRBJ2-1 TRBV7-9 NA TRBD1 CASSPTGTGYYNEQFF TGTGCCAGCAGCCCCACCGGGACAGGGTATTACAATGAGCAGTTCTTC
TRBJ2-1 TRBV11-3 once TRBD2 CASSSSAGAHNEQFF TGTGCCAGCAGCTCCTCGGCGGGAGCCCACAATGAGCAGTTCTTC
TRBJ1-1 TRBV19 NA TRBD1 CASSIDWTGDTEAFF TGTGCCAGTAGTATAGATTGGACAGGGGACACTGAAGCTTTCTTT
TRBJ1-3 TRBV5-1 NA NA CASSLEGSNSGNTIYF TGCGCCAGCAGCTTGGAAGGGAGCAACTCTGGAAACACCATATATTTT
TRBJ1-1 TRBV6-2/TRBV6-3 NA NA CASSYNLRTEAFF TGTGCCAGCAGTTATAACCTCCGGACTGAAGCTTTCTTT
TRBJ1-3 TRBV6-5 few NA CASSSLTGSGNTIYF TGTGCCAGCAGTTCCCTGACAGGTTCGGGAAACACCATATATTTT
TRBJ1-6 TRBV6-2/TRBV6-3 NA TRBD1 CASSQRGHPDSPLHF TGTGCCAGCAGTCAAAGGGGGCACCCGGATTCACCCCTCCACTTT
TRBJ1-2 TRBV10-3 once NA CAISSGQLHYGYTF TGTGCCATCAGCTCAGGACAGCTCCACTATGGCTACACCTTC
TRBJ2-1 TRBV19 NA TRBD1 CASSPGQGSLMGWQFF TGTGCCAGTAGCCCGGGACAGGGGTCTTTGATGGGTTGGCAGTTCTTC
TRBJ2-6 TRBV5-6 NA NA CASSLGPAAGANVLTF TGTGCCAGCAGCTTGGGGCCGGCGGCTGGGGCCAACGTCCTGACTTTC
TRBJ1-1 TRBV2 few NA CASRITWGGSEAFF TGTGCCAGCAGAATAACCTGGGGGGGTAGCGAAGCTTTCTTT
TRBJ2-3 TRBV6-6 NA NA CASSLLEGAITDTQYF TGTGCCAGCAGCCTGTTGGAGGGGGCTATCACAGATACGCAGTATTTT
TRBJ2-1 TRBV9 few TRBD2 CASSVASGRAREQFF TGTGCCAGCAGCGTAGCAAGCGGGAGGGCTAGGGAGCAGTTCTTC
TRBJ2-3 TRBV28 NA TRBD2 CASSLSGASTDTQYF TGTGCCAGCAGTCTTAGCGGGGCTAGCACAGATACGCAGTATTTT
TRBJ2-1 TRBV11-2 NA TRBD1 CASSPPGQGAYEQFF TGTGCCAGCAGCCCCCCCGGACAGGGGGCCTATGAGCAGTTCTTC
TRBJ2-2 TRBV10-1 few TRBD1 CASSPGQGVFTGELFF TGCGCCAGCAGCCCTGGACAGGGGGTTTTCACCGGGGAGCTGTTTTTT
TRBJ1-2 TRBV5-6 NA TRBD1 CASSRRTGFDNYGYTF TGTGCCAGCAGCAGGCGGACAGGGTTCGACAACTATGGCTACACCTTC
TRBJ2-2 TRBV10-1 NA TRBD1 CASGTGNTGELFF TGCGCCAGCGGGACAGGGAACACCGGGGAGCTGTTTTTT
TRBJ2-7 TRBV27 NA TRBD1 CASSLSRDRGNEQYF TGTGCCAGCAGTTTATCGAGGGACAGGGGCAACGAGCAGTACTTC
TRBJ1-5 TRBV7-9 NA TRBD1 CASSQGESNQPQHF TGTGCCAGCAGCCAGGGGGAGAGCAATCAGCCCCAGCATTTT
TRBJ1-1 TRBV28 NA TRBD1 CASIPGQGNTEAFF TGTGCCAGCATACCGGGACAGGGGAACACTGAAGCTTTCTTT
TRBJ1-1 TRBV5-1 NA NA CASSLPGEGTEAFF TGCGCCAGCAGCTTGCCGGGGGAGGGCACTGAAGCTTTCTTT
TRBJ2-7 TRBV28 NA NA CATRGSGYEQYF TGTGCCACTCGGGGTAGCGGCTACGAGCAGTACTTC
TRBJ2-3 TRBV3-1/TRBV3-2 NA NA CASSQDSLADTQYF TGTGCCAGCAGCCAAGATAGCCTGGCAGATACGCAGTATTTT
TRBJ2-1 TRBV28 NA TRBD1 CASSPTGGRFNEQFF TGTGCCAGCAGCCCGACAGGGGGTCGATTCAATGAGCAGTTCTTC
TRBJ2-2 TRBV4-1 NA TRBD2 CASSQARRGGPGELFF TGCGCCAGCAGCCAAGCTCGCCGGGGGGGCCCCGGGGAGCTGTTTTTT
TRBJ2-3 TRBV9 NA NA CASSVALDTQYF TGTGCCAGCAGCGTAGCCCTAGATACGCAGTATTTT
TRBJ2-2 TRBV19 NA TRBD1 CATWDRDTGELFF TGTGCCACATGGGACAGGGACACCGGGGAGCTGTTTTTT
TRBJ2-7 TRBV5-1 NA TRBD2 CASSLASGVYYEQYF TGCGCCAGCAGCTTGGCTAGCGGGGTTTACTACGAGCAGTACTTC